This T cell receptor beta chain appears in the sequencing data of a study of shared clonotypes between healthy human individuals. Clones were sequenced by immunoSEQ multiplex PCR, and TCRdb holds only the in-frame ones, with some missing. This sample carries about 1.1 million clones, about 72% of them seen once, and the ten largest clones take 0.89%. CDR3 length: 13 residues. The V gene's germline CDR1 is SGHDN and CDR2 FVKESK. The germline V and J ends were trimmed by 1 base and 11 bases, with 11 bases remaining between them. J is TRBJ1-4 and V is TRBV14; D unclear. The sample taken for sequencing was memory CD4+ T cells from PBMCs. As for subset: CD45RA-negative fraction. The origin of this receptor is a man aged 18 to 29 in good health. Some clones in this sample may be carry-over from other donors' samples. The CDR3 reads CASSQVVSGKLFF. In nucleotides, the CDR3 is TGTGCCAGCAGCCAAGTGGTGTCCGGGAAACTGTTTTTT.